Below, one T cell receptor (beta chain) is given with its context. This entry comes from a study of shared clonotypes between healthy human individuals. The CDR3 sequence is 15 residues long. The V segment lost 5 bases and the J segment 2 bases; nucleotides outside the gene matches: 5. The germline V gene has CDR1 MNHNY and CDR2 SVGAGI (reference sequence). Assay used: immunoSEQ multiplex PCR; TCRdb lists only in-frame clones, some missing. This sample has approximately 1,000,000 clones, with approximately 80% found just once. All donors qualified as healthy HIV-negative adults and had experienced no recent acute infections or vaccinations.

The V and J genes are TRBV6-6 and TRBJ2-5, with 10 positions matching TRBD2. The sequenced sample consisted of memory CD4+ T cells from PBMCs. Specified subset: CD45RA-negative fraction. The sequence was obtained from a man aged 18 to 30 in good health. Some clones in this sample may be carry-over from other donors' samples. CDR3 nucleotides: TGTGCCAGCAGTCGGACTAGCGGAACTCAAGAGACCCAGTACTTC. Amino acid sequence: CASSRTSGTQETQYF.